This T cell receptor beta chain was identified during a study of T cells in Graves' hyperthyroidism and ophthalmopathy. RNA transcripts were the template for amplifying TCR beta CDR3 regions. First-round RT-PCR of the TCR CDR3 relied on the HTBI primer set. MiXCR, run by TCRdb on the multiplex PCR reads, gives a single entry per CDR3 protein. Among about 350,000 distinct CDR3 sequences, 17% were seen once, and the ten largest hold 34%. Patients were aged 18 to 65, had disease duration under 2 months, and had newly diagnosed hyperthyroidism. Patients were excluded because of uncontrolled infection, other autoimmune disease, pregnancy or lactation. Each diagnosis was grounded in clinical symptoms, serum thyroxine and TRAb, thyroid ultrasound, and orbital computed tomography. The blood specimen was taken at initial hyperthyroidism diagnosis, before any ophthalmopathy symptoms. The V end was cut by 4 bases, the J end by 6 bases, with 22 bases between. The CDR3 extends over 18 amino acids. The germline CDR1 and CDR2 sequences are MNHEY and SVGEGT.

This chain connects TRBV6-2 or TRBV6-3 to TRBJ1-6, with a possible D match to TRBD1 (6 bases). The source of this sequence is a woman in her 30s with Graves' hyperthyroidism that later progressed to Graves' ophthalmopathy. Sequences were obtained from blood. DNA for the CDR3: TGTGCCAGCAGTTTACTCACACCGGGGGCCGACCCTAATTCACCCCTCCACTTT. Its translation: CASSLLTPGADPNSPLHF.